The sequence of this T cell receptor beta chain was determined in a study of CD8+ T cells in alopecia areata. The treatment was: oral pan-JAK inhibitor, 5-10 mg twice daily. Extracted RNA was reverse transcribed into cDNA, the sequencing template. TCRdb's copy holds only in-frame clones and misses some; the assay was immunoSEQ multiplex PCR. The sample lists approximately 210,000 clones, roughly three fifths occurring once. The germline CDR1 and CDR2 sequences are MNHEY and SVGAGI. V was clipped by 5 bases and J by 4 bases, with 13 bases between them. This CDR3 is built from 14 residues. Broader study findings: An increase in clonality over normal scalp was evident in lesional scalp, especially alopecia totalis/universalis.

With regard to this clone: No antigen is known for it.

V is TRBV6-5 and J is TRBJ2-3; D unclear. The receptor was derived from a human donor with alopecia areata. The sequences come from CD4+ T cells sorted from blood, collected between weeks 43 and 45, from a patient treated with tofacitinib. DNA for the CDR3: TGTGCCAGCAGTCAACAGAGGCGCTCAGATACGCAGTATTTT. Translated, it gives CASSQQRRSDTQYF.